The following is a T cell receptor (beta chain) sequence with its context. Libraries were prepared by immunoSEQ multiplex PCR; TCRdb keeps only in-frame clonotypes and omits some of them. Here the sample spans 65,000 to 70,000 clones, approximately 91% being singletons. Trimming took 7 bases from V and 11 from J, leaving 18 bases between them. The CDR3 sequence is 13 residues long. The V gene's germline CDR1 is MNHNS and CDR2 SASEGT. This record belongs to a study of lymphopenia after photon versus proton radiotherapy. This TCR came from a woman aged 70-85 years with pancreatic cancer. Sequenced material: peripheral blood, taken from a patient treated with photon-based radiotherapy. The J gene is TRBJ2-4, the V gene TRBV6-1; no clear D gene. CDR3 amino acids: CASTETTVRVQYF. Here the CDR3 DNA reads TGTGCCAGCACCGAGACGACGGTTCGGGTTCAGTACTTC.